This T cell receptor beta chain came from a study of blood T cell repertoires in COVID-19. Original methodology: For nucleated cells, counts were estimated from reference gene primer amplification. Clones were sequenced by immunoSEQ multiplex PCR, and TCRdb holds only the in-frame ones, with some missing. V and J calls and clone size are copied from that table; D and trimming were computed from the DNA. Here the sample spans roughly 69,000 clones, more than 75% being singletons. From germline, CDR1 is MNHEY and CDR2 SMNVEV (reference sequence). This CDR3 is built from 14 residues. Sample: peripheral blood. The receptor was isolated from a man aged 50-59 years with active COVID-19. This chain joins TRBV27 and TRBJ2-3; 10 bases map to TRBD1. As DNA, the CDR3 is TGTGCTTCAAGTGACAGGGGGCTTGGAGATACGCAGTATTTT. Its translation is CASSDRGLGDTQYF.